Given below is one T cell receptor beta chain in context. Its cognate antigen has yet to be identified. It has no much larger one-base neighbor in the sample; base qualities were not kept. Including cysteine and phenylalanine, the CDR3 has 17 amino acids. Left in the record is the CDR3 DNA by itself, 51 bases read in frame from the first base. CDR1 and CDR2 were assigned from the germline V gene as LGHNA and YNFKEQ. Systemically healthy Caucasian individuals from Russia, approximately 39 in total and aged about 6 to 90 years, were included as donors. Each donor gave around 9.8 milliliters of peripheral blood, collected into EDTA-treated Vacutainer tubes. Ficoll-Paque density-gradient centrifugation was used to isolate PBMCs, with at least 6.5 million per sample. Trizol reagent was used to extract total RNA from PBMCs, with at least 5 micrograms per sample. For every donor, flow cytometry on a PBMC aliquot measured the percentage of naive CD45RAhigh/CD27high T cells.

Library preparation was by 5' RACE. Sequencing was carried out with an Illumina HiSeq 2500. The second PCR ran for roughly 7 to 11 cycles and used a J-beta primer mix along with a sample-barcoded 5' primer. A unique molecular identifier was introduced onto each TCR beta cDNA molecule by a template-switch 5' adaptor carrying 12 random nucleotides. Each sample yielded at least 2.5 million CDR3-containing paired-end reads. All of the RNA was converted into first-strand cDNA using the Mint cDNA synthesis kit, with a TRBC-specific oligonucleotide serving as the primer. Following uracil-DNA glycosylase treatment, all cDNA underwent a first 18-cycle PCR with the universal primers M1SS and BC2_uni_R. In the authors' own workflow: For normalization, 1 million high-quality reads were randomly selected from each sample, with every read carrying a distinct molecular identifier. Instead of being binned into consensus sequences, reads with shared molecular identifiers were discarded. CDR3 identification, clonotype clustering and error correction used MiTCR with a Q25 quality threshold and the strictest error-elimination algorithm. Lower-bound total TCR beta diversity was estimated with a nonparametric unseen species model using Euler transformation. TCRdb redid the processing of the public reads, applying fastp at Q25 and MiXCR, and retained in-frame beta chains. Here each entry gathers all rows of one CDR3 protein and keeps the most common genes and DNA. The V and J calls reflect TCRdb's pipeline rather than the authors' work. In all, the sample holds some 920,000 distinct CDR3 sequences, and about 53% of those were seen once. About a fifth of the sample lies in the top ten.

This sample is part of a study of blood T cells in healthy people across ages (dated by TCRdb to between 2014 and 2017). In terms of the full investigation: Template switching captured roughly one uniquely barcoded TCR beta cDNA molecule per two T cells in model experiments. Two additional independent replicas of 1 million unique cDNA reads from the same blood draw were analyzed for two donors (one aged 18 to 30 and one aged 80 or older). Donors of different ages were randomly distributed across sequencing lanes to avoid experimental bias. To track age-related changes in TCR beta repertoire diversity, the study relied on deep sequencing normalized with unique cDNA molecular identifiers. The donors were divided into four age groups: young (average 16 years), middle-aged (around 41), aged (approximately 64) and long-lived (about 90). Here is what the overall study found, with its caveats: Compared with the aged group, more naive CD4+ T cells, fewer expanded clones and increased TCR diversity were shown by the long-lived group, suggesting age selection. As age increased, observed TCR beta diversity per million T cells dropped in a roughly linear way, and a significant reduction was already evident by age 40. A strong correlation was found between observed TCR beta diversity and the percentage of naive T cells measured by flow cytometry. Since profiling was done on bulk unsorted PBMCs, naive and antigen-experienced compartments could not be conclusively compared. Total diversity estimates from one million sequenced T cells were considered lower bounds and underestimates. Donor CMV infection status was unknown, potentially confounding age-related changes in expanded clonotypes.

The sequenced sample consisted of blood. The chain joins TRBV4-2 to TRBJ2-1, and TRBD2 matches 9 of the central bases. The assigned J gene may be wrong: the sequence end matches TRBJ2-7 better. The TCR originated in a woman aged 60-70 years in good health. The CDR3 protein: CASSQDRSGRSYNEQYF. The nucleotide sequence reads TGTGCCAGCAGCCAAGATAGGAGCGGGAGGTCCTACAATGAGCAGTACTTC.